This record covers a single T cell receptor beta chain. Its target is not known. CDR3 length equals 14 residues. J was trimmed by 5 bases and V by 5 bases; bases with no gene match: 9. Per the germline V gene, CDR1 is MNHEY and CDR2 is SVGEGT. RNA transcripts were the template for amplifying TCR beta CDR3 regions. First-round RT-PCR of the TCR CDR3 relied on the HTBI primer set. TCRdb re-derived calls from the multiplex PCR reads in MiXCR, one entry per CDR3 protein. Among around 690,000 distinct CDR3 sequences listed, roughly 17% were seen once. This sample is drawn from a study of T cells in Graves' hyperthyroidism and ophthalmopathy. A lack of ophthalmopathy progression within 18 months defined stable Graves' hyperthyroidism. Thyroid ultrasound, orbital computed tomography, clinical symptoms, and serum thyroxine and TRAb underpinned diagnoses. PBMCs stemmed from 10 ml fresh peripheral blood. Points from the study as a whole: Ophthalmopathy prediction by the model preceded onset by a median roughly 6.3 months.

This chain uses TRBV6-2 or TRBV6-3 with TRBJ2-7, with 7 bases lining up with TRBD2. The specimen was blood. The receptor was derived from a middle-aged man with Graves' hyperthyroidism. The CDR3 DNA reads TGTGCCAGCAGTCCCAGCGGGATAATCCACGAGCAGTACTTC. It translates to CASSPSGIIHEQYF.